A single sample is the source of the 5 T cell receptor beta chains below, sequenced in a study of blood T cells in healthy people across ages. Using a J-beta primer mix together with a sample-barcoded 5' primer, a second PCR was run for about 6 to 11 cycles. TCRdb processed the 5' RACE reads anew with MiXCR; each CDR3 protein has one entry. This sample has fewer than 2,000,000 distinct CDR3 sequences; about two fifths occur once, and the top ten carry roughly 23%. Sequencing input: blood. The source of these receptors is a human donor in good health.

This clonotype has more than one count but fewer than ten. This chain joins TRBV7-8 and TRBJ2-5, with a tentative D call TRBD2 (6 bases). Trimming took 4 bases from V and 11 from J, leaving 17 bases between them. The CDR3 is 13 residues long. Germline V gene sequence: CDR1 SGHVS, CDR2 FQNEAQ. CDR3 residues: CASSSLGSGEQYF. The CDR3 DNA reads TGTGCCAGCAGCTCACTAGGGTCGGGAGAGCAGTACTTC.

The chain couples TRBV7-8 to TRBJ1-6; possible D gene TRBD1, 5 bases. The CDR3 is made up of 16 amino acids. Germline CDR1 is SGHVS and CDR2 is FQNEAQ. Trimming took 5 bases from V and 0 from J, leaving 11 bases between them. CDR3 in amino acids: CASSAQASSYNSPLHF. The CDR3 DNA is TGTGCCAGCAGCGCACAGGCTAGCTCCTATAATTCACCCCTCCACTTT. The whole variable domain, filled in from reference TRBV7-8 and TRBJ1-6, reads GAGVSQSPRYKVAKRGQDVALRCDPISGHVSLFWYQQALGQGPEFLTYFQNEAQLDKSGLPSDRFFAERPEGSVSTLKIQRTQQEDSAVYLCASSAQASSYNSPLHFGNGTRLTVT.

This clonotype was recorded a few times. The chain has TRBV30 and TRBJ2-1, with no clear D. V lost 7 bases and J lost 9, with 10 bases in between. The CDR3 length is 10 residues. The germline gives CDR1 GTSNPN, CDR2 SVGIG (reference sequence). The CDR3 loop is CASKKGEQFF. CDR3 DNA: TGTGCCTCCAAAAAGGGTGAGCAGTTCTTC.

The sample holds one count of this clonotype. The chain has TRBV5-1 and TRBJ2-7; D might be TRBD2 (5 bases). The CDR3 has 16 residues. Germline values: CDR1 SGHRS, CDR2 YFSETQ. Trimming took off 4 bases at V and 5 bases at J, with 22 bases between the two ends. The CDR3 coding sequence is TGCGCCAGCAGCATACCCGGGATAGGAGCATTCGACGAGCAGTACTTC. This translates into CASSIPGIGAFDEQYF.

V gene TRBV11-2 combines with J gene TRBJ1-2, with D unresolved. Trimming cost V 4 bases and J 1 base, with 16 bases left between them. This CDR3 comprises 16 residues. The germline V gene has CDR1 SGHAT and CDR2 FQNNGV. CDR3 sequence: CASSSLNGGVNYGYTF. CDR3 nucleotide sequence: TGTGCCAGCAGCTCTCTAAACGGTGGGGTTAACTATGGCTACACCTTC.